The following is a TCR beta chain sequence with its context. These data originate in a study of blood T cell repertoires in COVID-19. About the study: The analysed material was cDNA or gDNA that came from T cells, B-cell-depleted T cells, or PBMCs.

The CDR3 extends over 13 amino acids. V shed 8 bases and J 2 bases; nucleotides not matched to a gene: 6. Source study methods: How many nucleated cells were present was estimated from reference gene primer amplification. Assay used: immunoSEQ multiplex PCR; TCRdb lists only in-frame clones, some missing. The V and J calls and clone size are taken from that table; D and trimming were inferred from the DNA. The table lists roughly 87,000 clones, 86% of them singletons, with 8% in the top ten. The genes are TRBV12-3 or TRBV12-4 and TRBJ2-7; 7 bases agree with TRBD2. Sequenced sample: peripheral blood. This TCR was sampled from a man aged 50-59 years with active COVID-19. The CDR3 DNA reads TGTGCCAGCTCCTCTAGCGGTACCTACGAGCAGTACTTC. Its translation is CASSSSGTYEQYF.